The rows below give T cell receptor beta chains drawn from one sample of a study of control samples from healthy donors and cancer patients. The table came from immunoSEQ multiplex PCR; TCRdb's copy has only in-frame clones and leaves some out. The sample holds 170,000 or so clones, about 90% seen once. Sequencing used blood. The receptors stem from a woman in her 50s in good health. The CDR3 runs from the conserved cysteine through the conserved F or W. Each record gives: D gene, CDR3 length, clone size, V gene, J gene, CDR3 DNA, CDR3 protein. The D gene is left open where the match is weak. Some rows have no size entry. The others give once, few or many, or a class for an expanded clone.

d_gene: TRBD2
len: 15
abundance: .
v_gene: TRBV6-2/TRBV6-3
j_gene: TRBJ2-1
CDR3nt: TGTGCCAGCAGTGGCGCCGGGAGGGGGAACAATGAGCAGTTCTTC
CDR3aa: CASSGAGRGNNEQFF

d_gene: .
len: 12
abundance: .
v_gene: TRBV2
j_gene: TRBJ1-1
CDR3nt: TGTGCCAGCAGTGTAACAGACTCTGAAGCTTTCTTT
CDR3aa: CASSVTDSEAFF

d_gene: .
len: 13
abundance: .
v_gene: TRBV30
j_gene: TRBJ2-2
CDR3nt: TGTGCCTGGAGTGTACAGAACACCGGGGAGCTGTTTTTT
CDR3aa: CAWSVQNTGELFF

d_gene: .
len: 12
abundance: .
v_gene: TRBV12-3/TRBV12-4
j_gene: TRBJ1-1
CDR3nt: TGTGCCAGCTCTGCAGGGAACACTGAAGCTTTCTTT
CDR3aa: CASSAGNTEAFF

d_gene: .
len: 13
abundance: .
v_gene: TRBV7-3
j_gene: TRBJ1-1
CDR3nt: TGTGCCAGCAGCTTTTCAGGGAACACTGAAGCTTTCTTT
CDR3aa: CASSFSGNTEAFF

d_gene: .
len: 15
abundance: few
v_gene: TRBV7-2
j_gene: TRBJ2-1
CDR3nt: TGTGCCAGCAGCTTAGTCGGTAGTTCATACAATGAGCAGTTCTTC
CDR3aa: CASSLVGSSYNEQFF

d_gene: .
len: 13
abundance: .
v_gene: TRBV25-1
j_gene: TRBJ1-1
CDR3nt: TGTGCCAGCAGTGAAAGACAGACCACTGAAGCTTTCTTT
CDR3aa: CASSERQTTEAFF

d_gene: .
len: 13
abundance: once
v_gene: TRBV7-9
j_gene: TRBJ2-7
CDR3nt: TGTGCCAGCAGCTTAGGGGGTTCCAACGAGCAGTACTTC
CDR3aa: CASSLGGSNEQYF

d_gene: .
len: 15
abundance: .
v_gene: TRBV6-5
j_gene: TRBJ2-3
CDR3nt: TGTGCCAGCAGTTTCAGGGGCCCGTGGACAGATACGCAGTATTTT
CDR3aa: CASSFRGPWTDTQYF

d_gene: .
len: 14
abundance: .
v_gene: TRBV5-1
j_gene: TRBJ2-7
CDR3nt: TGCGCCAGCAGCTTGGAGACAGGTCTCTACGAGCAGTACTTC
CDR3aa: CASSLETGLYEQYF

d_gene: .
len: 14
abundance: .
v_gene: TRBV5-1
j_gene: TRBJ1-5
CDR3nt: TGCGCCAGCAGCTTAACCGGGGGTAATCAGCCCCAGCATTTT
CDR3aa: CASSLTGGNQPQHF

d_gene: .
len: 15
abundance: .
v_gene: TRBV19
j_gene: TRBJ2-7
CDR3nt: TGTGCCAGTAGTATAGGAGGGCGTGGGAACTACGAGCAGTACTTC
CDR3aa: CASSIGGRGNYEQYF

d_gene: .
len: 14
abundance: .
v_gene: TRBV7-9
j_gene: TRBJ2-7
CDR3nt: TGTGCCAGCAGCTTAGGGGACGGGACCTACGAGCAGTACTTC
CDR3aa: CASSLGDGTYEQYF

d_gene: TRBD1
len: 15
abundance: .
v_gene: TRBV27
j_gene: TRBJ1-5
CDR3nt: TGTGCCAGCAGTTTGTCAACAGGGGGCAATCAGCCCCAGCATTTT
CDR3aa: CASSLSTGGNQPQHF

d_gene: TRBD1
len: 14
abundance: .
v_gene: TRBV27
j_gene: TRBJ2-7
CDR3nt: TGTGCCAGCAGTCGGACAGGGAATAGGTACGAGCAGTACTTC
CDR3aa: CASSRTGNRYEQYF

d_gene: .
len: 12
abundance: once
v_gene: TRBV2
j_gene: TRBJ2-4
CDR3nt: TGTGCCAGCAGTGTGAACAGAAACATTCAGTACTTC
CDR3aa: CASSVNRNIQYF

d_gene: TRBD1
len: 13
abundance: .
v_gene: TRBV5-4
j_gene: TRBJ2-1
CDR3nt: TGTGCCAGCAGGGAACAGGGGAAGTATGAGCAGTTCTTC
CDR3aa: CASREQGKYEQFF

d_gene: .
len: 11
abundance: .
v_gene: TRBV28
j_gene: TRBJ1-2
CDR3nt: TGTGCCAGCAGTTTACATGGCGGCTACACCTTC
CDR3aa: CASSLHGGYTF

d_gene: TRBD2
len: 16
abundance: .
v_gene: TRBV5-8
j_gene: TRBJ2-1
CDR3nt: TGTGCCAGCAGCCCCCGGGGTAGCGGGAGGGAGAATGAGCAGTTCTTC
CDR3aa: CASSPRGSGRENEQFF

d_gene: TRBD1
len: 16
abundance: .
v_gene: TRBV6-5
j_gene: TRBJ2-5
CDR3nt: TGTGCCAGCAGTTACTCGATTCAGGGGGAACGAGAGACCCAGTACTTC
CDR3aa: CASSYSIQGERETQYF

d_gene: .
len: 13
abundance: .
v_gene: TRBV12-3/TRBV12-4
j_gene: TRBJ1-2
CDR3nt: TGTGCCAGCAGTTTAGTTCGAGGGTCCGGCTACACCTTC
CDR3aa: CASSLVRGSGYTF

d_gene: TRBD1
len: 18
abundance: .
v_gene: TRBV3-1/TRBV3-2
j_gene: TRBJ2-7
CDR3nt: TGTGCCAGCAGCCAAGATGGGGACAGGGGAACGAGCTCCTACGAGCAGTACTTC
CDR3aa: CASSQDGDRGTSSYEQYF

d_gene: .
len: 16
abundance: .
v_gene: TRBV5-6
j_gene: TRBJ1-6
CDR3nt: TGTGCCAGCAGCTTGAAGTCGCCAACCTATAATTCACCCCTCCACTTT
CDR3aa: CASSLKSPTYNSPLHF

d_gene: .
len: 12
abundance: .
v_gene: TRBV6-4
j_gene: TRBJ2-2
CDR3nt: TGTGCCAACCCGCGCCGACCCGGGGAGCTGTTTTTT
CDR3aa: CANPRRPGELFF

d_gene: .
len: 13
abundance: .
v_gene: TRBV6-5
j_gene: TRBJ1-4
CDR3nt: TGTGCCACCGGAGGGGAGACGGGTGAAAAACTGTTTTTT
CDR3aa: CATGGETGEKLFF

d_gene: .
len: 13
abundance: .
v_gene: TRBV6-6
j_gene: TRBJ1-5
CDR3nt: TGTGCCAGCAGTTATGGGCTAACTCAGCCCCAGCATTTT
CDR3aa: CASSYGLTQPQHF

d_gene: .
len: 15
abundance: .
v_gene: TRBV5-5
j_gene: TRBJ2-7
CDR3nt: TGTGCCAGCAGCTTGGCCGGGAGTTTCTCCTACGAGCAGTACTTC
CDR3aa: CASSLAGSFSYEQYF

d_gene: .
len: 15
abundance: once
v_gene: TRBV6-5
j_gene: TRBJ2-7
CDR3nt: TGTGCCAGCAGTTACGACAGGGAGGTCGCCTACGAGCAGTACTTC
CDR3aa: CASSYDREVAYEQYF

d_gene: .
len: 13
abundance: .
v_gene: TRBV29-1
j_gene: TRBJ1-4
CDR3nt: TGCAGCGTTGATAGGGCGGGGAGGGAAAAACTGTTTTTT
CDR3aa: CSVDRAGREKLFF

d_gene: .
len: 15
abundance: .
v_gene: TRBV3-1/TRBV3-2
j_gene: TRBJ1-4
CDR3nt: TGTGCCAGCAGCCAAGTAACAGGGATAGGTGAAAAACTGTTTTTT
CDR3aa: CASSQVTGIGEKLFF

d_gene: TRBD1
len: 15
abundance: .
v_gene: TRBV5-4
j_gene: TRBJ2-2
CDR3nt: TGTGCCAGCAGCGTGAGGACAGGGTGGACCGGGGAGCTGTTTTTT
CDR3aa: CASSVRTGWTGELFF

d_gene: TRBD1
len: 17
abundance: .
v_gene: TRBV6-1
j_gene: TRBJ1-5
CDR3nt: TGTGCCAGCAGTGAAGGTTGGGGGGGACAGCCCAATCAGCCCCAGCATTTT
CDR3aa: CASSEGWGGQPNQPQHF

d_gene: .
len: 16
abundance: .
v_gene: TRBV21-1
j_gene: TRBJ2-5
CDR3nt: TGTGCCAGCTCCGTTCCCCGGCAGGGAGACCAAGAGACCCAGTACTTC
CDR3aa: CASSVPRQGDQETQYF

d_gene: TRBD2
len: 15
abundance: .
v_gene: TRBV7-2
j_gene: TRBJ2-2
CDR3nt: TGTGCCAGCAGTTATAGCGGGAGAGGCACCGGGGAGCTGTTTTTT
CDR3aa: CASSYSGRGTGELFF

d_gene: .
len: 18
abundance: .
v_gene: TRBV7-9
j_gene: TRBJ2-3
CDR3nt: TGTGCCAGCAGCCAACTCCCTACCGGGAAGGGAAGAACAGATACGCAGTATTTT
CDR3aa: CASSQLPTGKGRTDTQYF

d_gene: .
len: 13
abundance: .
v_gene: TRBV10-1
j_gene: TRBJ1-2
CDR3nt: TGCGCCAGCACCCACAGGAGTAACTATGGCTACACCTTC
CDR3aa: CASTHRSNYGYTF

d_gene: .
len: 17
abundance: .
v_gene: TRBV5-1
j_gene: TRBJ2-6
CDR3nt: TGCGCCAGCCGAGTGGCCCGGGAGATGGGTGGGGCCAACGTCCTGACTTTC
CDR3aa: CASRVAREMGGANVLTF

d_gene: .
len: 15
abundance: .
v_gene: TRBV5-1
j_gene: TRBJ2-6
CDR3nt: TGCGCCAGCAGCCCCTTGGGCTCTGGGGCCAACGTCCTGACTTTC
CDR3aa: CASSPLGSGANVLTF

d_gene: .
len: 14
abundance: .
v_gene: TRBV21-1
j_gene: TRBJ2-1
CDR3nt: TGTGCCAGCGGTCGGCAGGGACCCTACAATGAGCAGTTCTTC
CDR3aa: CASGRQGPYNEQFF

d_gene: .
len: 15
abundance: .
v_gene: TRBV7-6
j_gene: TRBJ2-1
CDR3nt: TGTGCCAGCAGCTTATCGACGGGTGTGTGGAATGAGCAGTTCTTC
CDR3aa: CASSLSTGVWNEQFF

d_gene: TRBD1
len: 13
abundance: .
v_gene: TRBV2
j_gene: TRBJ2-2
CDR3nt: TGTGCCAGCAGGGGACAGGGGACCGGGGAGCTGTTTTTT
CDR3aa: CASRGQGTGELFF

d_gene: .
len: 13
abundance: .
v_gene: TRBV7-8
j_gene: TRBJ1-2
CDR3nt: TGTGCCAGCAGTTACGACCAGGGAGGGGGCTACACCTTC
CDR3aa: CASSYDQGGGYTF

d_gene: .
len: 14
abundance: once
v_gene: TRBV2
j_gene: TRBJ1-6
CDR3nt: TGTGCCAGCAGTCAGGACAGCTACTATTCACCCCTCCACTTT
CDR3aa: CASSQDSYYSPLHF

d_gene: .
len: 12
abundance: .
v_gene: TRBV28
j_gene: TRBJ1-2
CDR3nt: TGTGCCAGCAGTAACGGGGGCTACGGCTACACCTTC
CDR3aa: CASSNGGYGYTF

d_gene: .
len: 13
abundance: .
v_gene: TRBV27
j_gene: TRBJ2-7
CDR3nt: TGTGCCAGCAGTCACAACAGGGCTCGGGAGCAGTACTTC
CDR3aa: CASSHNRAREQYF

d_gene: TRBD2
len: 13
abundance: .
v_gene: TRBV7-3
j_gene: TRBJ2-3
CDR3nt: TGTGCCAGCAGCTTGGGGGGGTCGGATACGCAGTATTTT
CDR3aa: CASSLGGSDTQYF

d_gene: TRBD1
len: 14
abundance: .
v_gene: TRBV25-1
j_gene: TRBJ2-5
CDR3nt: TGTGCCAGCAGATTCGCGGGACAGGGGGAGACCCAGTACTTC
CDR3aa: CASRFAGQGETQYF

d_gene: .
len: 15
abundance: .
v_gene: TRBV5-1
j_gene: TRBJ1-2
CDR3nt: TGCGCCAGCAGCTTGGAGGGTCAGGGGTCGGTTGGCTACACCTTC
CDR3aa: CASSLEGQGSVGYTF